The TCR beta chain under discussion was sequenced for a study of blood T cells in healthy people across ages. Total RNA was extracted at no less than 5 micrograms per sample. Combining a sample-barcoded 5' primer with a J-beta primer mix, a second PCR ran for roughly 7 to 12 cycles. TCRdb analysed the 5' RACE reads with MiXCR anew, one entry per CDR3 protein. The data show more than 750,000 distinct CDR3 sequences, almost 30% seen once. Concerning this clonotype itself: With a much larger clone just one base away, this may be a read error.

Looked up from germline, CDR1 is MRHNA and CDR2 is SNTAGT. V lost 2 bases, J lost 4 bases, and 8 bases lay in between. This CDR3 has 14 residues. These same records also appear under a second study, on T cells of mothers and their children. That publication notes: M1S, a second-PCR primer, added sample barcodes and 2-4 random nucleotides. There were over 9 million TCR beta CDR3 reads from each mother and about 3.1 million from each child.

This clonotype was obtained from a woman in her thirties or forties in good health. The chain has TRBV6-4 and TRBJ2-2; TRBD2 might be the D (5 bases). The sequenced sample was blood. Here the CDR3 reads CASSDDGSTGELFF. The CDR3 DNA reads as TGTGCCAGCAGTGACGATGGGAGCACCGGGGAGCTGTTTTTT.